The TCR beta chain under discussion was sequenced for a study of cytomegalovirus exposure and HLA in healthy donors. Study-level points and caveats: Most TCR sequences showed up rarely, but some public TCRs showed up in many donors.

This CDR3 spans 13 amino acids. Germline CDR1 LNHDA, CDR2 SQIVND (reference sequence). V trimming: 4 bases; J trimming: 4 bases; junction bases outside the gene matches: 2. Remarks on this clone: Antigen: not known.

Sequencing was performed with immunoSEQ multiplex PCR; in TCRdb, only in-frame clones are kept and a portion is missing. The sample consists of around 80,000 clones, 95% to 96% of them appearing once. The sample taken for sequencing was PBMCs. The receptor comes from a woman under 30 in good health and CMV-seronegative. The chain carries TRBV19 and TRBJ2-5; 8 bases line up with TRBD2. The CDR3 loop is CASSRAGGETQYF. The CDR3 DNA is TGTGCCAGTAGTAGGGCGGGGGGAGAGACCCAGTACTTC.